The entry that follows covers one TCR beta chain sequence. Its antigen is still unknown. The data derive from a study of CD8 T cells in Susac syndrome. The diagnostic criteria were recently defined, and patients with Susac syndrome met them for definite or probable disease. Study-wide results and caveats: The greatest CD8+ clonal expansion in Susac occurred in TEMRA cells and in active patients.

An input of roughly 0.45 to 1 ug of RNA was subjected to reverse transcription using random hexamers. immunoSEQ multiplex PCR amplified TCR beta CDR3 across 54 Vbeta, 13 Jbeta. In TCRdb, the immunoSEQ multiplex PCR reads were re-called with MiXCR into one record per CDR3 protein. The data contain tens of thousands of distinct CDR3 sequences, approximately 95% of them seen just once; the ten biggest clones take up roughly 0.44%. This clonotype originated in a human donor with Susac syndrome. The sample comprised CD8+ T cells from PBMCs.

The CDR3 region has the DNA TGCAGTGCTAGTGCCCTGGGACCGCCAGCACGAGATACGCAGTATTTT. This translates into CSASALGPPARDTQYF. The chain couples TRBV20-1 to TRBJ2-3, with D perhaps given as TRBD1 or TRBD2 (5 bases each). V shed 3 bases and J shed 5 bases, with 21 bases lying between them. Germline CDR1 is DFQATT and CDR2 is SNEGSKA (reference sequence). CDR3 length equals 16 residues.